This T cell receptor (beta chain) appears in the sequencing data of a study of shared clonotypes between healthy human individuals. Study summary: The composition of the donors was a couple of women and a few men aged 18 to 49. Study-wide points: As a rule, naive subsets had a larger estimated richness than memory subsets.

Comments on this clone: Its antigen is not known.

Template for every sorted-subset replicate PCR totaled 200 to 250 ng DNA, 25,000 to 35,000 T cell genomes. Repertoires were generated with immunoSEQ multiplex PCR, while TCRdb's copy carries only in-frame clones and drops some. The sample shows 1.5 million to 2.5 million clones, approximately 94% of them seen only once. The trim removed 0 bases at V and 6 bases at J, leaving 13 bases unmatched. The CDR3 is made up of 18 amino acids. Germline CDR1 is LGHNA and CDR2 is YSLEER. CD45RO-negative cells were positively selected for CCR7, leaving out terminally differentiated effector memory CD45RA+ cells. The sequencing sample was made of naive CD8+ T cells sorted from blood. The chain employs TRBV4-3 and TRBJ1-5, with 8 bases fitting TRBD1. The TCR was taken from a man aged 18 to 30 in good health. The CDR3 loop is CASSQDFIGAGGGQPQHF. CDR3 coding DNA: TGCGCCAGCAGCCAAGATTTTATTGGCGCAGGGGGCGGTCAGCCCCAGCATTTT.